This entry concerns a single T cell receptor beta chain. V was cut by 6 bases and J by 7 bases, with 15 bases left in between. The CDR3 has 13 residues. CDR1 is MNHEY and CDR2 is SVGAGI in the germline V gene. Data came from immunoSEQ multiplex PCR; TCRdb stores just in-frame clones and leaves some out. The data hold about 73,000 clones, with 85% to 90% observed a single time. The sample originates from a study of OX40 agonist ivuxolimab in advanced cancers. Study-level information: Patients received intravenous ivuxolimab every 2 weeks at 0.01 to 10 mg/kg. Partial responses were achieved by three patients, of whom one had hepatocellular carcinoma and two had cutaneous melanoma.

The sequence derives from an adult with an advanced solid tumor such as melanoma, head and neck, liver or kidney cancer. The sequencing used CD4+ or CD8+ T cells sorted from blood, collected in a trial of the OX40 agonist ivuxolimab. The chain joins TRBV6-5 to TRBJ2-5; unclear D gene. The CDR3 sequence is CASSPGPSTTQYF. The CDR3, as DNA: TGTGCCAGCAGCCCTGGACCGTCGACGACCCAGTACTTC.